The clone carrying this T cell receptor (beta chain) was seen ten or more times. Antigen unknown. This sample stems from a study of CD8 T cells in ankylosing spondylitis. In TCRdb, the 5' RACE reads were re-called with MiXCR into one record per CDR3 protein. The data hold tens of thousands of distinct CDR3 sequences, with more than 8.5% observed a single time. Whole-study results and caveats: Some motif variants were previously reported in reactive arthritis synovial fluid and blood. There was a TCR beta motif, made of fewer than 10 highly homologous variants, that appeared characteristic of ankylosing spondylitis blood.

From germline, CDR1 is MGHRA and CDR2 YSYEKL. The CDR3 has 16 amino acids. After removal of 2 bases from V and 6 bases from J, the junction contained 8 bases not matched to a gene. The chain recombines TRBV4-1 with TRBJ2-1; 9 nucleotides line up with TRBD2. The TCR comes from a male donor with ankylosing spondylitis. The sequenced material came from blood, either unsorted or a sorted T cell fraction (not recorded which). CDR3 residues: CASSQRSGLAANEQFF. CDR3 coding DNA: TGCGCCAGCAGCCAAAGATCGGGACTAGCTGCCAATGAGCAGTTCTTC.